This TCR beta chain was documented in a study of shared clonotypes between healthy human individuals. V lost 4 bases to trimming and J lost 6 bases; unmatched junction nucleotides: 5. Germline values: CDR1 SGHKS, CDR2 YYEKEE (reference sequence). The length of the CDR3 is 13 residues. Concerning this clone itself: The antigen is unknown.

Terminally differentiated effector memory CD45RA+ cells were excluded from the naive CD8 cells, which were CD45RO-negative and positively selected for CCR7. The study, taken as a whole, reports: What limited the represented genetic and exposure-history diversity was the small number of donors.

The assay was carried out at the deep level. DNA at about 190 ng, approximately 30,000 T cell genomes, went into sorted-subset replicate PCRs. Only in-frame clones appear in the TCRdb table, and some are missing; sequencing was by immunoSEQ multiplex PCR. The sample has fewer than 1 million clones, approximately 96% seen once; the top ten hold roughly 0.23%. This clonotype was sampled from a man in his thirties or forties in good health. The specimen sequenced was naive CD8+ T cells sorted from blood. V is TRBV5-5 and J is TRBJ1-1, with TRBD1 matching over 8 bases. The CDR3 region has the DNA TGTGCCAGCAGCCCGGAGGGACAGGCTGAAGCTTTCTTT. Its protein is CASSPEGQAEAFF.